This paragraph reports one TCR beta chain. The target antigen is unknown. The use of a sample-barcoded 5' primer and a J-beta primer mix characterized a second PCR of roughly 6 to 11 cycles. TCRdb re-analysed the 5' RACE reads in MiXCR, keeping a single row per CDR3 protein. The table has around 710,000 distinct CDR3 sequences, more than 40% seen once. This CDR3 has 15 residues. V dropped 1 base and J dropped 3 bases, with 11 bases sitting between them. Germline CDR1 is SGHDT and CDR2 is YYEEEE. These data come from a study of blood T cells in healthy people across ages. Each of the donors had approximately 10 milliliters of peripheral blood drawn into EDTA-treated Vacutainer tubes. Every sample yielded at least 7 million isolated PBMCs. General study points: Donor CMV status, an unknown factor, possibly confounded changes in expanded clonotypes. It was held that diversity estimates obtained from one million T cells represented underestimates.

This receptor was identified in a woman aged 55 to 70 in good health. The genes are TRBV5-6 and TRBJ2-1, with D tentatively TRBD2 (6 bases). The sequencing sample was made of blood. In nucleotides, the CDR3 is TGTGCCAGCAGCTTGTACGGGACTGACTACAATGAGCAGTTCTTC. Its protein product is CASSLYGTDYNEQFF.